This T cell receptor beta chain was captured by sequencing in a study of cytomegalovirus exposure and HLA in healthy donors. Whole-study results and caveats: Some TCR beta chains (more than 150 of them) were listed as cytomegalovirus-associated.

Points on this clone: Its antigen is still unknown.

The CDR3 consists of 18 residues. CDR1 MGHRA and CDR2 YSYEKL come from the germline V gene. J was trimmed by 2 bases and V by 4 bases; bases with no gene match: 11. The PCR contained 60 Vbeta and 13 Jbeta primers. Authors' processing steps: Later, 65 million to 85 million unique TCR beta chains were counted in an analysis, and 8.5 million to 13 million of them were shared. Sequencing used immunoSEQ multiplex PCR; TCRdb keeps in-frame clones, though not all of them. V and J calls and clone size are given by that table; D and trimming were obtained from the DNA. The sample holds some 190,000 clones, over 70% seen once.

This receptor was taken from a woman younger than 30 in good health and CMV-seronegative. The sequencing input was PBMCs. J is TRBJ1-6 and V is TRBV4-1, with 7 bases identical to TRBD1. CDR3 sequence: CASSPRDSANTYNSPLHF. The CDR3 nucleotides read TGCGCCAGCAGCCCCAGGGACAGCGCAAACACCTATAATTCACCCCTCCACTTT.